The 2 T cell receptor beta chains listed next were all sequenced from one sample in a study of cytomegalovirus exposure and HLA in healthy donors. This PCR relied on a set of 60 Vbeta primers and 13 Jbeta primers. Only in-frame clones appear in the TCRdb table, and some are missing; sequencing was by immunoSEQ multiplex PCR. The repertoire holds roughly 150,000 clones, with about 74% as singletons. Material for sequencing was PBMCs. These receptors were taken from a male donor in good health and CMV-seronegative.

This sequence joins TRBV18 and TRBJ2-7, with D possibly TRBD1 on 6 matching bases. The V end was cut by 3 bases, the J end by 7 bases, with 13 bases between. The V gene's germline CDR1 is KGHSH and CDR2 LQKENI. CDR3 length equals 13 residues. Here the CDR3 DNA reads TGTGCCAGCTCACCGCCCGGACAGCATGAGCAGTACTTC. This sequence encodes CASSPPGQHEQYF.

The V call is TRBV5-1, the J call TRBJ1-1; 7 nucleotides line up with TRBD1. There are 18 residues in the CDR3. Trimming removed 3 bases from V and 4 bases from J; junction bases left unmatched: 18. CDR1 SGHRS and CDR2 YFSETQ come from the germline V gene. The CDR3 loop is CASSSVPRDSSPGTEAFF. The DNA of the CDR3 is TGCGCCAGCAGCTCGGTGCCCCGGGACAGCTCTCCGGGCACTGAAGCTTTCTTT.